This T cell receptor beta chain comes out of a study of shared clonotypes between healthy human individuals (dated by TCRdb to 2019 to 2021). General notes on the study: A couple of women and three men aged 18 to 49 years were included in the cohort. Blood TCR repertoires of five healthy adults were deeply sequenced to estimate repertoire size and the extent of clonotype sharing between individuals. To increase sequencing depth and limit assay-specific biases, TCR repertoire library preparation and sequencing were carried out by different laboratories using diverse techniques. Leukapheresis yielded between about 0.8 and 8.9 billion PBMCs per donor. On the study overall, not on this receptor specifically: Because the study included a small number of donors, the genetic and exposure-history diversity represented was limited. Pairwise subsampling led to the expectation that sequencing depth would affect the degree of clonotype sharing among donors. Sampling was restricted to blood, and TCR repertoires in tissues likely differ from the TCR repertoires found in blood.

This clone was counted once. What this receptor recognizes is not known. Per-nucleotide qualities are absent, and no much larger clonotype sits a single base away. Other nucleotide sequences from this sample produce the same CDR3. Healthy HIV-negative adults with no recently reported acute infections or vaccinations were included as donors. Every donor was a Caucasian adult living in Nashville, Tennessee, USA. For unsorted samples, 75 million to 90 million PBMCs were counted and genomic DNA was extracted with the QIAamp DNA Blood Mini kit. Blood was obtained by leukapheresis, after which PBMCs were separated by Ficoll-Histopaque density gradient centrifugation and cryopreserved in liquid nitrogen vapor phase. The CDR3 sequence holds 13 residues, the cysteine and phenylalanine included. This entry keeps only the CDR3 DNA: 39 bases, framed from base 1. V sheds 3 bases and J sheds 5 bases, leaving 10 bases between their ends. According to the germline V gene, CDR1 reads SGHTA and CDR2 reads FQGNSA.

Using the deep immunoSEQ assay, multiplex PCR amplified TCR CDR3 regions from genomic DNA. Extracted genomic DNA from each cell subset was distributed evenly across all wells of several immunoSEQ 96-well plates, and each plate was treated as a replicate. For unsorted PBMC, each replicate PCR was loaded with approximately 330 ng genomic DNA, equivalent to roughly 33,000 T cell genomes. Ten immunoSEQ deep assay plates were used to sequence unsorted PBMC genomic DNA. The purified libraries were quantified using a Qubit 3.0 fluorometer, sized with a Bioanalyzer 2100, and then quantified again using the KAPA Library Quantification kit. Every immunoSEQ 96-well plate was sequenced on a dedicated single-read 150-cycle Illumina NextSeq 550 flow cell. The source study handled its data this way. Because only junctional sequences without quality scores were contained in the immunoSEQ output, filtering matching that applied to full-length reads could not be performed. To assign V/J genes and CDR3, sequences were annotated using PyIR, a Python wrapper for IgBLAST v1.9, with IMGT germline references. Reads with weak V/J assignments (E-value above 1e-6), missing CDR3, stop codons, out-of-frame junctions, or ambiguous translated residues were removed. A V3J clonotype was defined by an identical inferred V gene, J gene, and CDR3 amino acid sequence. To compute the percentage overlap between repertoires, the number of shared unique clonotypes was divided by the size of the smaller repertoire. Richness of each repertoire was evaluated using RTK rarefaction, the Chao1 estimator, and Recon v2.1 estimates of unobserved clonotypes. TCRdb took over this immuneACCESS table, retaining in-frame rearrangements with V and J assigned. Such tables are incomplete; in checked studies, under half of the missing clones stem from an unresolved V gene, and the remainder is unexplained. Clone size and the V and J calls come from that table; the DNA yielded D and trimming. This sample holds under 600,000 clones; around three quarters were observed only once. The ten largest account for 12% of the sample.

The sequence came from a middle-aged woman in good health. Some clones in this sample may be carry-over from other donors' samples. Material for sequencing was PBMCs. In this chain, TRBV7-2 is recombined with TRBJ2-5; the D gene remains uncertain. The CDR3: CASSLTGLETQYF. The nucleotide sequence is given as TGTGCCAGCAGCTTGACGGGTTTGGAGACCCAGTACTTC.